This is a list of T cell receptor beta chains from one sample in a study of T cell responses to AZD1222 COVID-19 vaccine. Sequenced by immunoSEQ multiplex PCR; TCRdb stores in-frame clones only, minus some. This sample yields 100,000 or so clones, of which 87% are seen a single time; about 15% belongs to the top ten. Sample: peripheral blood, taken on day 0 of AZD1222 vaccination. Receptor source: an adult in good health. Both conserved end residues are part of each CDR3. Fields, in order: V gene, D gene, CDR3 length, J gene, CDR3 protein. The D gene is left open where the match is weak.

v_gene: TRBV15
d_gene: .
len: 17
j_gene: TRBJ1-5
CDR3aa: CATSRDPLRGRGQPQHF

v_gene: TRBV6-5
d_gene: .
len: 14
j_gene: TRBJ1-4
CDR3aa: CASAQELTNEKLFF

v_gene: TRBV11-3
d_gene: .
len: 12
j_gene: TRBJ2-3
CDR3aa: CASSLVGDTQYF

v_gene: TRBV6-1
d_gene: .
len: 20
j_gene: TRBJ2-2
CDR3aa: CASSEALQSGATTRTGELFF

v_gene: TRBV28
d_gene: TRBD1
len: 13
j_gene: TRBJ2-7
CDR3aa: CASSFVRQGEQYF

v_gene: TRBV7-2
d_gene: TRBD1
len: 14
j_gene: TRBJ2-7
CDR3aa: CASSRDRDSYEQYF

v_gene: TRBV19
d_gene: .
len: 13
j_gene: TRBJ1-1
CDR3aa: CASSMGQTFEAFF

v_gene: TRBV7-3
d_gene: TRBD2
len: 16
j_gene: TRBJ2-7
CDR3aa: CASSLSGGTPFSVQYF

v_gene: TRBV12-3/TRBV12-4
d_gene: .
len: 12
j_gene: TRBJ1-4
CDR3aa: CASSLVLEKLFF

v_gene: TRBV3-1/TRBV3-2
d_gene: TRBD2
len: 15
j_gene: TRBJ2-5
CDR3aa: CASSQGLAGAETQYF

v_gene: TRBV7-3
d_gene: .
len: 18
j_gene: TRBJ1-2
CDR3aa: CASSLGQGLGDTNYGYTF

v_gene: TRBV30
d_gene: .
len: 13
j_gene: TRBJ2-5
CDR3aa: CAWSVQGGETQYF

v_gene: TRBV29-1
d_gene: .
len: 12
j_gene: TRBJ2-1
CDR3aa: CSVSVNEGEQFF

v_gene: TRBV27
d_gene: .
len: 14
j_gene: TRBJ1-2
CDR3aa: CASSQGRRGYGYTF

v_gene: TRBV10-3
d_gene: .
len: 15
j_gene: TRBJ2-3
CDR3aa: CAISESLVSRDTQYF

v_gene: TRBV12-3/TRBV12-4
d_gene: TRBD1
len: 12
j_gene: TRBJ2-1
CDR3aa: CASPTGNNEQFF

v_gene: TRBV5-1
d_gene: .
len: 14
j_gene: TRBJ1-1
CDR3aa: CASSLELQNVLTFF

v_gene: TRBV19
d_gene: TRBD2
len: 16
j_gene: TRBJ2-1
CDR3aa: CASSRKRETSYNEQFF

v_gene: TRBV5-1
d_gene: .
len: 14
j_gene: TRBJ1-1
CDR3aa: CATRQDPGNTEAFF

v_gene: TRBV30
d_gene: .
len: 14
j_gene: TRBJ2-5
CDR3aa: CAWSVNRQQETQYF

v_gene: TRBV28
d_gene: .
len: 16
j_gene: TRBJ1-5
CDR3aa: CASSALHVFSNQPQHF

v_gene: TRBV11-2
d_gene: .
len: 12
j_gene: TRBJ1-1
CDR3aa: CASSPAATEAFF

v_gene: TRBV9
d_gene: .
len: 17
j_gene: TRBJ1-1
CDR3aa: CASSVAPLGTLNTEAFF

v_gene: TRBV12-5
d_gene: TRBD1
len: 12
j_gene: TRBJ1-5
CDR3aa: CASGLQGAAQHF

v_gene: TRBV7-9
d_gene: .
len: 15
j_gene: TRBJ1-5
CDR3aa: CASTVGGYSNQPQHF

v_gene: TRBV19
d_gene: TRBD1
len: 15
j_gene: TRBJ1-5
CDR3aa: CASSPTGNGNQPQHF

v_gene: TRBV7-9
d_gene: .
len: 15
j_gene: TRBJ1-2
CDR3aa: CASSLAMGAYYGYTF

v_gene: TRBV30
d_gene: .
len: 11
j_gene: TRBJ1-1
CDR3aa: CAWSGRTEAFF

v_gene: TRBV2
d_gene: TRBD1
len: 16
j_gene: TRBJ1-1
CDR3aa: CASTLDVRTGTVEAFF

v_gene: TRBV19
d_gene: .
len: 14
j_gene: TRBJ2-3
CDR3aa: CASSIKGSTDTQYF

v_gene: TRBV6-2/TRBV6-3
d_gene: .
len: 14
j_gene: TRBJ1-2
CDR3aa: CASSYSGRKGGYTF

v_gene: TRBV2
d_gene: TRBD1
len: 14
j_gene: TRBJ1-1
CDR3aa: CASTKGQGSTEAFF

v_gene: TRBV5-5
d_gene: .
len: 15
j_gene: TRBJ1-1
CDR3aa: CASSPGLGGHTEAFF

v_gene: TRBV7-2
d_gene: TRBD1
len: 14
j_gene: TRBJ1-6
CDR3aa: CASSYLQGNSPLHF

v_gene: TRBV12-2
d_gene: .
len: 16
j_gene: TRBJ1-3
CDR3aa: CASRCRDRGKGNTIYF

v_gene: TRBV19
d_gene: TRBD1
len: 14
j_gene: TRBJ2-1
CDR3aa: CASRSRGPYNEQFF

v_gene: TRBV5-4
d_gene: TRBD1
len: 14
j_gene: TRBJ1-4
CDR3aa: CASSEDRVREKLFF

v_gene: TRBV7-9
d_gene: TRBD1
len: 15
j_gene: TRBJ2-2
CDR3aa: CASRLGTGNTGELFF

v_gene: TRBV18
d_gene: .
len: 14
j_gene: TRBJ1-2
CDR3aa: CASSSGGGLYGYTF

v_gene: TRBV28
d_gene: .
len: 16
j_gene: TRBJ1-5
CDR3aa: CASSPFRSNSNQPQHF

v_gene: TRBV14
d_gene: .
len: 16
j_gene: TRBJ2-7
CDR3aa: CASSQGLNPTYYEQYF

v_gene: TRBV7-9
d_gene: TRBD1
len: 15
j_gene: TRBJ2-1
CDR3aa: CASTSLGQDGNEQFF

v_gene: TRBV5-1
d_gene: TRBD1
len: 16
j_gene: TRBJ2-1
CDR3aa: CASSLVAGGAYNEQFF

v_gene: TRBV11-3
d_gene: TRBD1
len: 13
j_gene: TRBJ2-1
CDR3aa: CASSSPGQDEQFF

v_gene: TRBV14
d_gene: TRBD2
len: 13
j_gene: TRBJ2-5
CDR3aa: CASSQERGETQYF